One sample yielded the 9 T cell receptor beta chains listed below, sequenced in a study of blood T cell repertoires in COVID-19 (dated by TCRdb to about 2020). The library was produced with the immunoSEQ multiplex PCR assay. TCRdb provides this immuneACCESS table in a form limited to in-frame rearrangements. Some clones are lacking; in checked studies, under half of them reflect an unresolved V gene, and why the rest are absent is not known. The sample table records under 250,000 clones; about 80% of these occur just once. Nearly 5% of the sample comes from the top ten. Specimen: PBMCs or T cells enriched from blood (not recorded which). The receptor set was obtained from a woman aged 45 to 65 who had been exposed to COVID-19.

This clone occurred once. The chain employs TRBV7-2 and TRBJ2-6; D remains ambiguous. V lost 3 bases and J 2 bases, leaving 8 bases between the germline ends. CDR3 length: 15 amino acids. CDR1 SGHTA and CDR2 FQGNSA come from the germline V gene. The DNA for the CDR3 is TGTGCCAGCAGCTTTACCCGAGCTGGGGCCAACGTCCTGACTTTC. It specifies CASSFTRAGANVLTF.

The V call is TRBV9, the J call TRBJ1-4, with 7 bases that match TRBD1. V trimming: 0 bases; J trimming: 4 bases; junction bases outside the gene matches: 3. Germline CDR1 is SGDLS and CDR2 is YYNGEE. The CDR3 loop spans 15 amino acids. The CDR3 loop reads CASSVAGQNNEKLFF. CDR3 DNA sequence: TGTGCCAGCAGCGTAGCGGGACAGAATAATGAAAAACTGTTTTTT.

This clone was recorded once. This chain uses TRBV6-5 with TRBJ1-4; TRBD1 agrees at 7 bases. The CDR3 runs to 15 residues. Germline V lookup: CDR1 MNHEY, CDR2 SVGAGI. The junction had 6 bases not matched to a gene; V was cut back by 4 bases and J by 4 bases. The CDR3 spells CASSFRTGFNEKLFF. CDR3 coding DNA: TGTGCCAGCAGTTTTCGGACAGGCTTTAATGAAAAACTGTTTTTT.

The V call is TRBV7-9, the J call TRBJ1-6; TRBD1 matches 10 bases. V dropped 5 bases and J dropped 8; count of bases not matched to a gene: 3. The CDR3 covers 14 residues. The germline gives CDR1 SEHNR, CDR2 FQNEAQ (reference sequence). The CDR3 reads CASSLGQGDSPLHF. The CDR3 coding sequence is TGTGCCAGCAGCCTCGGACAGGGGGATTCACCCCTCCACTTT.

There are a few counts of this clone. The J gene is TRBJ2-2, the V gene TRBV19; 8 positions match TRBD1. Germline V gene sequence: CDR1 LNHDA, CDR2 SQIVND (reference sequence). V shed 9 bases and J 5 bases; nucleotides not matched to a gene: 5. This CDR3 is 13 amino acids long. CDR3 sequence reads: CASEQGETGELFF. The CDR3 DNA is TGTGCCAGCGAACAGGGGGAGACCGGGGAGCTGTTTTTT.

The count of this clone is one. This chain links TRBV28 with TRBJ1-2; D is possibly TRBD1 (5 bases). The V end was cut by 5 bases, the J end by 4 bases, with 8 bases between. Germline V gene data show CDR1 as MDHEN and CDR2 as SYDVKM. The CDR3 consists of 12 residues. In nucleotides, the CDR3 is TGTGCCAGCAGTACCCAGGGCTATGGCTACACCTTC. Its translation is CASSTQGYGYTF.

The chain links TRBV3-1 (or the pseudogene TRBV3-2) to TRBJ1-1; the match to TRBD1 covers 9 bases. The trim removed 3 bases at V and 1 base at J, leaving 12 bases unmatched. Per the germline V gene, CDR1 is LGHDT and CDR2 is YNNKEL (reference sequence). The length of the CDR3 is 18 residues. For the CDR3, the DNA is TGTGCCAGCAGCCAGGACAGGGGACACCTGATTAAGAACACTGAAGCTTTCTTT. Translated, it gives CASSQDRGHLIKNTEAFF.

The chain uses TRBV18 and TRBJ1-1; 10 bases align to TRBD1. The CDR3 consists of 17 residues. After removal of 4 bases from V and 3 bases from J, the junction contained 11 bases not matched to a gene. CDR1 is KGHSH, CDR2 LQKENI, per germline. The CDR3 loop is CASSLKTGGVLDTEAFF. CDR3 coding DNA: TGTGCCAGCTCACTGAAGACAGGGGGCGTTTTGGACACTGAAGCTTTCTTT.

The J gene is TRBJ1-3, the V gene TRBV2; 8 positions agree with TRBD1. The CDR3 is made up of 13 amino acids. J was trimmed by 2 bases and V by 7 bases; bases with no gene match: 1. Germline CDR1 and CDR2: SNHLY and FYNNEI. CDR3 protein: CASNRGTGNTIYF. CDR3 coding DNA: TGTGCCAGCAACAGGGGGACTGGAAACACCATATATTTT.